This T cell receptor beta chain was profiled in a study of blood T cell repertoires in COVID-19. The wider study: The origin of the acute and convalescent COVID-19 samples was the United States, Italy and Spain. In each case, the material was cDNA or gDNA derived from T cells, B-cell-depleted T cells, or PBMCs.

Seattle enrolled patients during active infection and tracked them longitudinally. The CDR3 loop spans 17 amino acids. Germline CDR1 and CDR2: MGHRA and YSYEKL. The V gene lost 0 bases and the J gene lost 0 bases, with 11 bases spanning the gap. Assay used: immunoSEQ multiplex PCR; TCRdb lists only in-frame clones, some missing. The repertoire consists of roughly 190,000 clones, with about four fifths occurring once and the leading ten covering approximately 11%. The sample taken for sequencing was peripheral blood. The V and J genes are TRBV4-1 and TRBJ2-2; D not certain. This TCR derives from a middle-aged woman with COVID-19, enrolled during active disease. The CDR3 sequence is CASSQERGLTNTGELFF. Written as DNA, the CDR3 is TGCGCCAGCAGCCAAGAAAGAGGCCTTACGAACACCGGGGAGCTGTTTTTT.